The 29 T cell receptor beta chains reported below all come from one sample, sequenced in a study of cytomegalovirus exposure and HLA in healthy donors. The PCR contained 60 Vbeta and 13 Jbeta primers. This table comes from immunoSEQ multiplex PCR, and its TCRdb copy is limited to in-frame clones, with some not included. Recorded for this sample: approximately 58,000 clones. The source material was PBMCs. The source of these receptors is a woman aged 18-29 years in good health and CMV-seronegative.

The genes are TRBV7-6 and TRBJ1-3; 9 positions match TRBD1. CDR1 and CDR2 (germline): SGHVS, FNYEAQ. The CDR3 length is 17 residues. Trimming took 5 bases from V and 2 from J; bases not matched to a gene: 10. The CDR3 region has the DNA TGTGCCAGCAGCCAGGCGACAGGGGGAGGTGCTGGAAACACCATATATTTT. As protein: CASSQATGGGAGNTIYF.

The chain couples TRBV5-6 to TRBJ1-5, with a weak D call TRBD1 (6 bases). Germline V gives CDR1 SGHDT, CDR2 YYEEEE. V was pared by 1 base and J by 5 bases, with 13 bases between. This CDR3 has 15 residues. Here the CDR3 reads CASSLWHREYQPQHF. In DNA form, the CDR3 reads TGTGCCAGCAGCTTGTGGCACAGGGAATATCAGCCCCAGCATTTT. Variable domain in full (rest from reference TRBV5-6 and TRBJ1-5): DAGVTQSPTHLIKTRGQQVTLRCSPKSGHDTVSWYQQALGQGPQFIFQYYEEEERQRGNFPDRFSGHQFPNYSSELNVNALLLGDSALYLCASSLWHREYQPQHFGDGTRLSIL.

The chain recombines TRBV9 with TRBJ2-1, with a weak D call TRBD2 (6 bases). Trimming pared 3 bases from V and 8 bases from J, leaving 18 bases between. The germline V gene encodes CDR1 SGDLS and CDR2 YYNGEE. There are 15 residues in the CDR3. The chain's CDR3 is CASSASGTPIDEQFF. The CDR3 nucleotides read TGTGCCAGCAGCGCCTCCGGGACTCCAATTGATGAGCAGTTCTTC.

V and J are TRBV20-1 and TRBJ2-7; D unclear. CDR1 and CDR2 from the germline V gene are DFQATT and SNEGSKA (reference sequence). CDR3 size: 11 residues. Trimming cost V 1 base and J 6 bases, with 7 bases left between them. The CDR3 is CSARVEIEQYF. As DNA, the CDR3 is TGCAGTGCTAGAGTGGAGATCGAGCAGTACTTC.

This chain connects TRBV27 to TRBJ2-3, with 12 bases lining up with TRBD1. CDR3 length equals 17 residues. Per germline, CDR1 MNHEY and CDR2 SMNVEV (reference sequence). V lost 5 bases, J lost 6 bases, and 12 bases stayed unmatched. CDR3 DNA sequence: TGTGCCAGCAGTAAACCGGGACAGGGGGCGACAAGGGATACGCAGTATTTT. Its translation: CASSKPGQGATRDTQYF.

V is TRBV28 and J is TRBJ2-2; D is undetermined. The CDR3 has 14 residues. Trimming stripped 1 base from V and 7 bases from J, with 10 bases between. Looked up from germline, CDR1 is MDHEN and CDR2 is SYDVKM. The CDR3 loop is CASSLSGLDGELFF. The CDR3 nucleotides read TGTGCCAGCAGTTTATCTGGGCTGGACGGGGAGCTGTTTTTT.

The genes are TRBV30 and TRBJ1-5; D not certain. The V gene's germline CDR1 is GTSNPN and CDR2 SVGIG (reference sequence). The CDR3 contains 13 residues. Trimming took off 2 bases at V and 2 bases at J, with 7 bases between the two ends. The CDR3 here is CAWSRQGNQPQHF. Written as DNA, the CDR3 is TGTGCCTGGAGTCGGCAGGGCAATCAGCCCCAGCATTTT.

The CDR3 DNA reads TGTGCCAGCCCGAACAGGGGATGGCGGCCTCCCCGTGATGAGCAGTTCTTC. Translated: CASPNRGWRPPRDEQFF. This chain uses TRBV27 with TRBJ2-1; 7 bases are shared with TRBD1. From germline, CDR1 is MNHEY and CDR2 SMNVEV (reference sequence). The trim removed 8 bases at V and 8 bases at J, leaving 21 bases unmatched. The length of the CDR3 is 17 residues.

The V and J genes are TRBV5-1 and TRBJ2-2; maybe TRBD2 (5 bases). The germline gives CDR1 SGHRS, CDR2 YFSETQ. The CDR3 spans 14 residues. V lost 2 bases, J lost 6 bases, and 11 bases lay in between. The CDR3 here is CASSLVGESGELFF. In nucleotides, the CDR3 is TGCGCCAGCAGCTTAGTGGGAGAATCCGGGGAGCTGTTTTTT.

J is TRBJ2-6 and V is TRBV29-1; no firm D call. V was cut by 4 bases and J by 0 bases, with 10 bases left in between. CDR3 size: 15 residues. Looked up from germline, CDR1 is SQVTM and CDR2 is ANQGSEA. The CDR3 region is CSVASEGSGANVLTF. CDR3 nucleotide sequence: TGCAGCGTTGCCAGCGAAGGCTCTGGGGCCAACGTCCTGACTTTC.

The gene calls are TRBV11-2 and TRBJ2-5, with 8 bases matching TRBD1. The junction had 9 bases not matched to a gene; V was cut back by 8 bases and J by 4 bases. The germline CDR1 and CDR2 sequences are SGHAT and FQNNGV. The CDR3 runs to 14 residues. CDR3 amino acids: CASSLFRGPETQYF. For the CDR3, the DNA is TGTGCCAGCTCCCTCTTCAGGGGGCCAGAGACCCAGTACTTC. Complete variable domain (other parts from reference TRBV11-2 and TRBJ2-5): EAGVAQSPRYKIIEKRQSVAFWCNPISGHATLYWYQQILGQGPKLLIQFQNNGVVDDSQLPKDRFSAERLKGVDSTLKIQPAKLEDSAVYLCASSLFRGPETQYFGPGTRLLVL.

This chain joins TRBV5-1 and TRBJ2-7; perhaps TRBD1 as D (5 bases). V lost 4 bases and J lost 2, with 16 bases in between. CDR3 length equals 15 residues. The germline V gene has CDR1 SGHRS and CDR2 YFSETQ. The chain's CDR3 is CASSQDGTGTYEQYF. The CDR3 DNA is TGCGCCAGCAGCCAGGACGGAACAGGAACCTACGAGCAGTACTTC.

This sequence joins TRBV18 and TRBJ2-7; D possibly corresponds to TRBD1 (6 bases). This CDR3 is built from 15 residues. V dropped 3 bases and J dropped 4 bases, with 16 bases sitting between them. Germline CDR1 is KGHSH and CDR2 is LQKENI. The CDR3 nucleotides read TGTGCCAGCTCACCTCAGAGGGACACCCTTTACGAGCAGTACTTC. It is translated as CASSPQRDTLYEQYF.

The chain has TRBV7-8 and TRBJ2-6, with D perhaps TRBD2 (5 bases). Trimming cost V 5 bases and J 0 bases, with 11 bases left between them. Germline CDR1 reads SGHVS; CDR2 reads FQNEAQ. The CDR3 contains 16 residues. The CDR3 nucleotides read TGTGCCAGCAGCGCGAGGGCGGACTCTGGGGCCAACGTCCTGACTTTC. It translates to CASSARADSGANVLTF.

The chain carries TRBV28 and TRBJ1-2, with TRBD1 identical over 7 bases. The CDR3 runs 19 residues. V dropped 5 bases and J dropped 1; count of bases not matched to a gene: 19. Germline assignment: CDR1 MDHEN and CDR2 SYDVKM. CDR3 protein: CASSNDRVFYRGSNYGYTF. The CDR3 bases are TGTGCCAGCAGTAACGACAGGGTCTTTTATCGGGGGAGTAACTATGGCTACACCTTC.

The gene calls are TRBV5-1 and TRBJ1-2, with 7 bases matching TRBD1. CDR3 length: 13 amino acids. Trimming cost V 4 bases and J 4 bases; bases outside gene matches: 4. Germline V lookup: CDR1 SGHRS, CDR2 YFSETQ. The CDR3 protein is CASSPDRPYGYTF. The CDR3 nucleotides are TGCGCCAGCAGCCCGGACAGGCCCTATGGCTACACCTTC.

This rearrangement joins TRBV6-5 to TRBJ2-7, with 9 bases that match TRBD1. V lost 7 bases and J lost 7; bases outside the gene matches: 11. The CDR3 length is 14 residues. Germline CDR1 and CDR2: MNHEY and SVGAGI. CDR3 sequence reads: CASTTMTGGREQYF. The CDR3 nucleotides are TGTGCCAGCACTACCATGACAGGGGGGAGGGAGCAGTACTTC.

The gene calls are TRBV5-1 and TRBJ1-2, with 8 bases fitting TRBD1. Germline CDR1 is SGHRS and CDR2 is YFSETQ. This CDR3 is 15 amino acids long. Trimming cost V 3 bases and J 8 bases; bases outside gene matches: 12. DNA of the CDR3: TGCGCCAGCAGCTACTCTCCAGGGGGCGTAGAGGGCTACACCTTC. Translating it yields CASSYSPGGVEGYTF.

This chain connects TRBV4-1 to TRBJ2-7; D might be TRBD2 (7 bases). From germline, CDR1 is MGHRA and CDR2 YSYEKL. The CDR3 consists of 16 residues. The V end was cut by 4 bases, the J end by 4 bases, with 20 bases between. In DNA form, the CDR3 reads TGCGCCAGCAGCCCTGTGGCGGCGGGGGCTCCGTACGAGCAGTACTTC. Translating gives CASSPVAAGAPYEQYF.

The chain combines TRBV7-6 with TRBJ2-7; 9 nucleotides match TRBD1. The CDR3 is made up of 13 amino acids. Germline trimming cut 5 bases from V and 5 bases from J; bases unmatched to any gene: 4. The germline V gene encodes CDR1 SGHVS and CDR2 FNYEAQ. The CDR3 reads CASSGTGRNEQYF. The DNA of the CDR3 is TGTGCCAGCAGCGGGACAGGGAGGAACGAGCAGTACTTC.

The CDR3 DNA reads TGTGCCTGGTCTCTCGGGACAGATGAAAAACTGTTTTTT. Its translation: CAWSLGTDEKLFF. This chain connects TRBV30 to TRBJ1-4; TRBD1 aligns across 7 bases. The germline gives CDR1 GTSNPN, CDR2 SVGIG (reference sequence). Trimming took 5 bases from V and 6 from J; bases not matched to a gene: 6. This CDR3 is built from 13 residues.

The chain combines TRBV1 with TRBJ2-7; TRBD1, the table's D call, was not compared with the DNA. TRBV1 counts as a pseudogene. This CDR3 is built from 11 residues. The CDR3 is CTTGTLYEQYF. In DNA form, the CDR3 reads TGCACAACCGGGACACTCTACGAGCAGTACTTC.

CDR3 loop: CASSINTGAWNEQFF. CDR3 in DNA: TGTGCCAGCAGCATAAACACAGGGGCCTGGAATGAGCAGTTCTTC. The genes are TRBV9 and TRBJ2-1; 7 positions match TRBD1. Trimming cost V 4 bases and J 7 bases; bases outside gene matches: 11. Germline loops: CDR1 SGDLS, CDR2 YYNGEE. The CDR3 is 15 amino acids.

The chain recombines TRBV4-2 with TRBJ1-2; 8 positions match TRBD1. Trimming removed 1 base from V and 0 bases from J; junction bases left unmatched: 7. The CDR3 has 17 amino acids. From germline, CDR1 is LGHNA and CDR2 YNFKEQ. CDR3 coding DNA: TGTGCCAGCAGCCAAGTGGGGACAGGCGTGACTAACTATGGCTACACCTTC. Amino acids: CASSQVGTGVTNYGYTF.

The rearrangement joins TRBV5-6 to TRBJ2-1, with D uncertain. V was clipped by 4 bases and J by 5 bases, with 19 bases between them. CDR3 length: 16 residues. In germline, CDR1 is SGHDT, CDR2 YYEEEE. The DNA for the CDR3 is TGTGCCAGCAGCCTTTTAACAGCCCCTTCCGACAATGAGCAGTTCTTC. Its translation is CASSLLTAPSDNEQFF. The variable domain in full, completed from reference TRBV5-6 and TRBJ2-1, reads DAGVTQSPTHLIKTRGQQVTLRCSPKSGHDTVSWYQQALGQGPQFIFQYYEEEERQRGNFPDRFSGHQFPNYSSELNVNALLLGDSALYLCASSLLTAPSDNEQFFGPGTRLTVL.

Here the CDR3 reads CASSFLAGGPYEQYF. CDR3 DNA sequence: TGTGCCAGCAGCTTCCTAGCGGGAGGGCCCTACGAGCAGTACTTC. The chain uses TRBV11-2 and TRBJ2-7; 12 nucleotides agree with TRBD2. The trim removed 3 bases at V and 2 bases at J, leaving 2 bases unmatched. The CDR3 is 15 amino acids. The V gene's germline CDR1 is SGHAT and CDR2 FQNNGV. Full variable domain (rest looked up from reference TRBV11-2 and TRBJ2-7): EAGVAQSPRYKIIEKRQSVAFWCNPISGHATLYWYQQILGQGPKLLIQFQNNGVVDDSQLPKDRFSAERLKGVDSTLKIQPAKLEDSAVYLCASSFLAGGPYEQYFGPGTRLTVT.

The CDR3, as DNA: TGTGCCAGCGCCGTAGCAGGGGATCAGCCCCAGCATTTT. This codes for CASAVAGDQPQHF. The rearrangement links TRBV6-4 to TRBJ1-5; D perhaps matches TRBD1 (6 bases). V was cut by 8 bases and J by 5 bases, with 13 bases left in between. The CDR3 has 13 residues. Germline V gene lookup returns CDR1 MRHNA and CDR2 SNTAGT.

The chain recombines TRBV29-1 with TRBJ2-6, with D uncertain. Trimming removed 6 bases from V and 3 bases from J, with 6 bases in between. This CDR3 has 12 residues. Germline CDR1 is SQVTM and CDR2 is ANQGSEA. The CDR3 region is CSVIDGANVLTF. Here the CDR3 DNA reads TGCAGCGTAATAGATGGGGCCAACGTCCTGACTTTC.

The CDR3 coding sequence is TGTGCCAGCAGTCCCACACAGGGAGCCTATGGCTACACCTTC. Translated: CASSPTQGAYGYTF. V usage is TRBV27 and J usage is TRBJ1-2; tentatively, D is TRBD1 (6 bases). The CDR3 consists of 14 residues. Between the trimmed V and J ends, which lost 5 bases and 4 bases, there was a span of 14 bases. The germline gives CDR1 MNHEY, CDR2 SMNVEV (reference sequence).